The source of this T cell receptor beta chain is a study of cytomegalovirus exposure and HLA in healthy donors. The junction had 4 bases not matched to a gene; V was cut back by 3 bases and J by 5 bases. From germline, CDR1 is KGHSH and CDR2 LQKENI. The CDR3 covers 16 residues. It was healthy bone marrow donors who served as donors. The PCR made use of 60 Vbeta and 13 Jbeta primers. Clones were sequenced by immunoSEQ multiplex PCR, and TCRdb holds only the in-frame ones, with some missing. The sample holds 150,000 or so clones. The V and J genes are TRBV18 and TRBJ1-6, with 10 bases matching TRBD1. The sequence was collected from a woman in her forties or fifties in good health and CMV-seronegative. Sequencing was performed on PBMCs. The CDR3 DNA is TGTGCCAGCTCACCCAGGACAGGGGGAGATAATTCACCCCTCCACTTT. Translated, it gives CASSPRTGGDNSPLHF.